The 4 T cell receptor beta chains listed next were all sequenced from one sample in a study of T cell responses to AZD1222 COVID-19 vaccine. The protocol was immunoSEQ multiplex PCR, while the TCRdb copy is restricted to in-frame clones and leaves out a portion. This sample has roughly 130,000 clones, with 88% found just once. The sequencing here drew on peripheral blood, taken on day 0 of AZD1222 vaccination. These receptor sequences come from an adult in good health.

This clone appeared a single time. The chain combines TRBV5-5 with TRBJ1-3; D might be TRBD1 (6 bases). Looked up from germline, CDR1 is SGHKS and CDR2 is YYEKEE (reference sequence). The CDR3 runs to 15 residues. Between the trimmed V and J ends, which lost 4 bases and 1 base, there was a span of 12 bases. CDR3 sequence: CASSTAGASGNTIYF. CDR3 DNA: TGTGCCAGCAGCACAGCAGGGGCTTCTGGAAACACCATATATTTT.

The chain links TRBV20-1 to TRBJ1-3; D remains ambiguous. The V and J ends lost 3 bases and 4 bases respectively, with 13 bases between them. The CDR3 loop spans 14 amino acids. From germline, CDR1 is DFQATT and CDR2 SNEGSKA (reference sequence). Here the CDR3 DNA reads TGCAGTGCTAGTTTAGAGATGGGAGGAAACACCATATATTTT. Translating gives CSASLEMGGNTIYF.

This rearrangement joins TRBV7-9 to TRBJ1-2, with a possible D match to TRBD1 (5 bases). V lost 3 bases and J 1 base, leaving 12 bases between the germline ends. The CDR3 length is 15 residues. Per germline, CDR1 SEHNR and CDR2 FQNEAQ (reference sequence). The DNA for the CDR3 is TGTGCCAGCAGCTTCGACAGCTCCGTTAACTATGGCTACACCTTC. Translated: CASSFDSSVNYGYTF.

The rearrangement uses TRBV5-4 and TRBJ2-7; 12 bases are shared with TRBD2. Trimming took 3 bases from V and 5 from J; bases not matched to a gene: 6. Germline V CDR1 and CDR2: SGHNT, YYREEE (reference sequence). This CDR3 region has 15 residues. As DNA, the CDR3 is TGTGCCAGCAGCTCCAAGACTAGCGGGAGCGACGAGCAGTACTTC. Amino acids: CASSSKTSGSDEQYF.